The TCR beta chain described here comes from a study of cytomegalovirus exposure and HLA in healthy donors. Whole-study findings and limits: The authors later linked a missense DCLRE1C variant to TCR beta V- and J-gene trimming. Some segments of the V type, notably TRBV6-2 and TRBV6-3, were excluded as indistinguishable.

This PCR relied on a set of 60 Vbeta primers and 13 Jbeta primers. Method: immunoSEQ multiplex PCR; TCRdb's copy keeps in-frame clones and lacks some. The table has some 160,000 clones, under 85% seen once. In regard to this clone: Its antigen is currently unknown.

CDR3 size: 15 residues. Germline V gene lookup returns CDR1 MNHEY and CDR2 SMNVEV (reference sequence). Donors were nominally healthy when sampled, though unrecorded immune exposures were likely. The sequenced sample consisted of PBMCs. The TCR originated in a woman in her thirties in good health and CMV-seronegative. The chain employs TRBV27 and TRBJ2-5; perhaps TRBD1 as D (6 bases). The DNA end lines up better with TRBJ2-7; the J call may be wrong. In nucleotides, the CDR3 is TGTGCCAGCAGACCAGCGGAGACAGGTCCCTACGAGCAGTACTTC. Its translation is CASRPAETGPYEQYF.